The entry below gives a single T cell receptor (beta chain) sequence along with its context. Trimming cost V 4 bases and J 5 bases, with 11 bases left between them. The CDR3 covers 13 residues. CDR1 is LGHNT and CDR2 is FRNRAP in the germline V gene. Data came from immunoSEQ multiplex PCR; TCRdb stores just in-frame clones and leaves some out. The repertoire holds 150,000 to 200,000 clones, with approximately 90% as singletons. The data were obtained in a study of blood T cell repertoires in COVID-19. The sequenced sample consisted of peripheral blood. The receptor comes from a man in his fifties or sixties with active or convalescent COVID-19. J is TRBJ1-1 and V is TRBV12-5, with unresolved D. CDR3 region: CASGYAGGTEAFF. The CDR3 nucleotides read TGTGCTAGTGGTTACGCAGGTGGGACTGAAGCTTTCTTT.